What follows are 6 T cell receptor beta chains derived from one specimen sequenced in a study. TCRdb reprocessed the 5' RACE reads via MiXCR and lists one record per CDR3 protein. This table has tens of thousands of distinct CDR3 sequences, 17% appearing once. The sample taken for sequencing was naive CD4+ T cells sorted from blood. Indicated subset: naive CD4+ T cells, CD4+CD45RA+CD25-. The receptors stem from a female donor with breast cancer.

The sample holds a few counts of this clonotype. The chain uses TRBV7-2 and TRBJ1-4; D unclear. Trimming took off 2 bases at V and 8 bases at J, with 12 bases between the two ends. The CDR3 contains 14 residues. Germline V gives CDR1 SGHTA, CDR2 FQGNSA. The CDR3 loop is CASSLTVSVEKLFF. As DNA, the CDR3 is TGTGCCAGCAGCTTAACCGTATCTGTGGAAAAACTGTTTTTT.

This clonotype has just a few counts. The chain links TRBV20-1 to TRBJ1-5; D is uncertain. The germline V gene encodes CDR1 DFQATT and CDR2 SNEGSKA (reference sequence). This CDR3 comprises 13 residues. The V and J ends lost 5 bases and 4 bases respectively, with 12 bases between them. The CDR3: CSALAQINQPQHF. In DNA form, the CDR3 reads TGCAGTGCTCTCGCCCAGATAAATCAGCCCCAGCATTTT.

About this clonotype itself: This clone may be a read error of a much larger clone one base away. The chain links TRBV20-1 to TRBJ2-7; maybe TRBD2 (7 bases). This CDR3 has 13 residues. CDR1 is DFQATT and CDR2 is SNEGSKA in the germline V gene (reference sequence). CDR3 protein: CSTSRGGIYEQYF. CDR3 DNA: TGCAGTACTAGTAGGGGGGGAATCTACGAGCAGTACTTC.

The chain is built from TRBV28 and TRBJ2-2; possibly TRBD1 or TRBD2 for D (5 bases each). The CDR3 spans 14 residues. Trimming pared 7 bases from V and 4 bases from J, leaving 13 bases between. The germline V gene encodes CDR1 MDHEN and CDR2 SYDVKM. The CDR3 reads CASILGRITGELFF. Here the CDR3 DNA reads TGTGCCAGCATTCTGGGACGGATCACCGGGGAGCTGTTTTTT.

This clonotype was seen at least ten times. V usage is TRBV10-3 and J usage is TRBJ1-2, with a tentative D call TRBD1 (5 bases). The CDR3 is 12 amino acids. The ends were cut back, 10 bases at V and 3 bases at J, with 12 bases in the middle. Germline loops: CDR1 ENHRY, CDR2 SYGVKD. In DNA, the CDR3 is TGTGCCACCGACGGGGGGGACTATGGCTACACCTTC. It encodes CATDGGDYGYTF.

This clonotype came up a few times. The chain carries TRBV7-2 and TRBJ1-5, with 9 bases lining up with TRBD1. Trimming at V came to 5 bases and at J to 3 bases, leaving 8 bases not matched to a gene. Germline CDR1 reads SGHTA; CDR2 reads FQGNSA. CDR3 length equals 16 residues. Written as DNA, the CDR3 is TGTGCCAGCAGCGAAGTAGGGACAGGGCTCAATCAGCCCCAGCATTTT. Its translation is CASSEVGTGLNQPQHF.